The 18 T cell receptor beta chains reported below all come from one sample, sequenced in a study of glioma-infiltrating T cells after dendritic cell vaccination. The protocol was immunoSEQ multiplex PCR, while the TCRdb copy is restricted to in-frame clones and leaves out a portion. This sample has fewer than 75,000 clones; about 85% occur once, and the top ten carry about 8.1%. Time point in this sample: after dendritic cell vaccination, including at tumor progression/relapse. Here the sequenced sample was blood, taken after dendritic cell vaccination. Receptors originate from a human donor with glioblastoma.

The chain couples TRBV5-1 to TRBJ1-6; TRBD1 agrees at 9 bases. This CDR3 is 17 amino acids long. The ends lost 0 bases at V and 5 bases at J; junction bases unmatched: 6. Germline CDR1 reads SGHRS; CDR2 reads YFSETQ. The CDR3 region is CASSLDSRTGDNSPLHF. CDR3 DNA sequence: TGCGCCAGCAGCTTGGATTCCCGGACAGGGGATAATTCACCCCTCCACTTT.

The chain joins TRBV10-1 to TRBJ2-7; 8 bases match TRBD1. CDR1 is WNHNN, CDR2 SYGVQD, per germline (reference sequence). J was trimmed by 3 bases and V by 4 bases; bases with no gene match: 2. The CDR3 runs to 13 residues. CDR3 DNA: TGCGCCAGCAGTGGGGACAGGTTCTACGAGCAGTACTTC. It codes for CASSGDRFYEQYF.

The chain recombines TRBV20-1 with TRBJ2-5; D gene unclear. This CDR3 has 11 residues. Trimming cost V 5 bases and J 4 bases, with 8 bases left between them. From germline, CDR1 is DFQATT and CDR2 SNEGSKA (reference sequence). The CDR3 region has the DNA TGCAGTGCTGAACCCAGAGAGACCCAGTACTTC. Translated, it gives CSAEPRETQYF.

The rearrangement joins TRBV14 to TRBJ1-1; D unclear. The CDR3 has 12 residues. V lost 3 bases and J lost 7, with 9 bases in between. Looked up from germline, CDR1 is SGHDN and CDR2 is FVKESK. CDR3 loop: CASSHPGNEAFF. As DNA, the CDR3 is TGTGCCAGCAGCCACCCAGGCAATGAAGCTTTCTTT.

The CDR3 region has the DNA TGCGCCAGCAGCCAAGGTCAGGGGGTAGGGATTACCGGGGAGCTGTTTTTT. Encoded protein: CASSQGQGVGITGELFF. The rearrangement uses TRBV4-3 and TRBJ2-2, with TRBD1 matching 7 bases. With V trimmed by 1 base and J by 5 bases, 10 bases remained unmatched. The CDR3 contains 17 residues. From germline, CDR1 is LGHNA and CDR2 YSLEER.

This clone was found once. This chain links TRBV7-9 with TRBJ2-1, with 14 bases matching TRBD2. The CDR3 sequence is 15 residues long. V lost 5 bases and J lost 6; bases outside the gene matches: 3. Germline values: CDR1 SEHNR, CDR2 FQNEAQ (reference sequence). The CDR3 region has the DNA TGTGCCAGCAGCCCGGGACTAGCGGGGGCCAATGAGCAGTTCTTC. This encodes CASSPGLAGANEQFF.

This clone has just one count. The V call is TRBV28, the J call TRBJ1-3; 7 positions match TRBD1. The ends lost 3 bases at V and 3 bases at J; junction bases unmatched: 5. Per germline, CDR1 MDHEN and CDR2 SYDVKM. The CDR3 totals 15 residues. The CDR3 reads CASSLSRGLGNTIYF. The CDR3 nucleotides read TGTGCCAGCAGTTTGAGTAGGGGGCTTGGAAACACCATATATTTT.

V usage is TRBV11-2 and J usage is TRBJ1-2, with D possibly TRBD1 on 5 matching bases. From germline, CDR1 is SGHAT and CDR2 FQNNGV. Trimming cost V 2 bases and J 6 bases, with 25 bases left between them. The CDR3 is 18 amino acids. The CDR3 sequence is CASSLRRGLGSSIDGYTF. CDR3 nucleotides: TGTGCCAGCAGCTTAAGGAGGGGCTTGGGATCCAGTATAGATGGCTACACCTTC.

This clone was recorded once. The chain is built from TRBV5-6 and TRBJ1-2; weak D call: TRBD1 (6 bases). V lost 0 bases and J 4 bases, leaving 16 bases between the germline ends. The CDR3 extends over 16 amino acids. CDR1 SGHDT and CDR2 YYEEEE come from the germline V gene. As DNA, the CDR3 is TGTGCCAGCAGCTTGGCCGGGCAGGGGAGCCCCTATGGCTACACCTTC. This gives the protein CASSLAGQGSPYGYTF.

This chain joins TRBV28 and TRBJ1-2; possibly TRBD1 for D (5 bases). V shed 6 bases and J shed 0 bases, with 23 bases lying between them. The CDR3 length is 18 residues. Germline CDR1 and CDR2: MDHEN and SYDVKM. CDR3 region: CASRISLAGGGSNYGYTF. The CDR3 bases are TGTGCCAGCAGAATCAGTTTAGCTGGGGGGGGGTCTAACTATGGCTACACCTTC.

This clone was detected only a few times. The rearrangement joins TRBV6-6 to TRBJ2-7; D unclear. Germline CDR1 and CDR2: MNHNY and SVGAGI (reference sequence). The CDR3 spans 16 residues. V gave up 5 bases and J gave up 0 bases, with 17 bases separating them. CDR3 coding DNA: TGTGCCAGCAGTCAGAGTTCCGGGTCACTCTCCTACGAGCAGTACTTC. Its translation is CASSQSSGSLSYEQYF.

This chain uses TRBV5-6 with TRBJ2-3; D might be TRBD1 (6 bases). The germline V and J ends were trimmed by 2 bases and 0 bases, with 19 bases remaining between them. This CDR3 is built from 18 residues. The V gene's germline CDR1 is SGHDT and CDR2 YYEEEE. This chain's CDR3 is CASSFDMMGALSTDTQYF. DNA of the CDR3: TGTGCCAGCAGCTTTGATATGATGGGGGCTCTTAGCACAGATACGCAGTATTTT.

This chain connects TRBV28 to TRBJ2-3; weak D call: TRBD2 (6 bases). The CDR3 length is 17 residues. V lost 6 bases, J lost 2 bases, and 21 bases lay in between. CDR1 and CDR2 (germline): MDHEN, SYDVKM. CDR3 nucleotides: TGTGCCAGCAGACGAGGAGGGTTTGGGGGGAACACAGATACGCAGTATTTT. Amino acid sequence: CASRRGGFGGNTDTQYF.

The rearrangement links TRBV29-1 to TRBJ2-5, with 9 bases matching TRBD1. The CDR3 has 15 amino acids. The germline V gene has CDR1 SQVTM and CDR2 ANQGSEA. V dropped 5 bases and J dropped 5; count of bases not matched to a gene: 12. This CDR3 reads CSVRHRDRVVETQYF. The CDR3 coding sequence is TGCAGCGTTCGACATAGGGACAGGGTGGTGGAGACCCAGTACTTC.

The rearrangement links TRBV27 to TRBJ1-2; D is uncertain. V lost 3 bases, J lost 5 bases, and 13 bases lay in between. The CDR3 loop spans 14 amino acids. Germline-derived CDR1 and CDR2 are MNHEY and SMNVEV (reference sequence). The CDR3 protein is CASSFTGFGYGYTF. The DNA for the CDR3 is TGTGCCAGCAGTTTTACGGGGTTCGGGTATGGCTACACCTTC.

The V call is TRBV11-2, the J call TRBJ2-2; a weak D match, TRBD2 (7 bases). CDR3 length equals 16 residues. CDR1 is SGHAT and CDR2 is FQNNGV in the germline V gene. With 6 bases removed from V and 7 bases from J, the gap between germline ends came to 21 bases. CDR3 coding DNA: TGTGCCAGCAGGGAAGTCCGAGGGGGGGCAATCGGGGAGCTGTTTTTT. As protein: CASREVRGGAIGELFF.

CDR3 nucleotide sequence: TGTGCCAGCAGCTTAGTATGGGACTTCAATTACCAAGAGACCCAGTACTTC. Its protein is CASSLVWDFNYQETQYF. The chain employs TRBV11-3 and TRBJ2-5; D is possibly TRBD2 (6 bases). Germline CDR1 is SGHNT and CDR2 is YENEEA. Trimming took 1 base from V and 0 from J, leaving 15 bases between them. The CDR3 contains 17 residues.

Concerning this clone itself: This sample also contains other DNA sequences that code for the same CDR3. This chain uses TRBV30 with TRBJ2-5; TRBD2 aligns across 8 bases. With V trimmed by 0 bases and J by 5 bases, 8 bases remained unmatched. The CDR3 totals 15 residues. The germline V gene has CDR1 GTSNPN and CDR2 SVGIG (reference sequence). The CDR3 here is CAWSVPAGVSETQYF. In DNA form, the CDR3 reads TGTGCCTGGAGTGTACCAGCGGGGGTATCGGAGACCCAGTACTTC. The full variable domain, rest sourced from reference TRBV30 and TRBJ2-5, is SQTIHQWPATLVQPVGSPLSLECTVEGTSNPNLYWYRQAAGRGLQLLFYSVGIGQISSEVPQNLSASRPQDRQFILSSKKLLLSDSGFYLCAWSVPAGVSETQYFGPGTRLLVL.